This T cell receptor beta chain was retrieved from a study of blood T cell repertoires in COVID-19. Study as a whole: There were acute and convalescent COVID-19 samples, and they came from the United States, Italy and Spain.

In the authors' workflow: Cell counts per sample came from amplifying reference gene primers. The protocol was immunoSEQ multiplex PCR, while the TCRdb copy is restricted to in-frame clones and leaves out a portion. V and J calls and clone size follow that table, whereas D and trimming were derived from the DNA. The profile covers roughly 250,000 clones, with around 87% appearing a single time and under 6.5% taken by the ten largest. Looked up from germline, CDR1 is MNHEY and CDR2 is SMNVEV (reference sequence). The V and J ends lost 3 bases and 0 bases respectively, with 9 bases between them. The CDR3 loop spans 15 amino acids.

The chain couples TRBV27 to TRBJ1-5, with D maybe TRBD1 (5 bases). Sample: PBMCs or T cells enriched from blood (not recorded which). This TCR was recovered from a woman aged 30 to 39 with acute COVID-19. CDR3 DNA: TGTGCCAGCAGTTTCCGGGGGATTAGCAATCAGCCCCAGCATTTT. Protein: CASSFRGISNQPQHF.